This T cell receptor (beta chain) was found in a study of cytomegalovirus exposure and HLA in healthy donors. V lost 2 bases, J lost 3 bases, and 4 bases stayed unmatched. Germline values: CDR1 PRHDT, CDR2 FYEKMQ (reference sequence). The CDR3 runs 16 residues. A multiplex PCR was run with 60 Vbeta primers and 13 Jbeta primers. Some clones are missing from TCRdb's copy, which holds only in-frame ones; the method was immunoSEQ multiplex PCR. The table lists about 190,000 clones, more than 75% of them singletons, with roughly 1.3% in the top ten. The V and J genes are TRBV13 and TRBJ2-3; TRBD2 agrees at 11 bases. The receptor's source is a young man in good health and CMV-seronegative. The specimen was PBMCs. CDR3 bases: TGTGCCAGCAGCTTATCACTAGCGGGAGTAACAGATACGCAGTATTTT. Translated: CASSLSLAGVTDTQYF. The full variable domain, rest sourced from reference TRBV13 and TRBJ2-3, is AAGVIQSPRHLIKEKRETATLKCYPIPRHDTVYWYQQGPGQDPQFLISFYEKMQSDKGSIPDRFSAQQFSDYHSELNMSSLELGDSALYFCASSLSLAGVTDTQYFGPGTRLTVL.